A selection of T cell receptor beta chains follows, all from one sample in a study of blood T cell repertoires in COVID-19. Clones were read by immunoSEQ multiplex PCR, and TCRdb kept only the in-frame ones, dropping some. The table records about 180,000 clones, 89% of them present only once. The sequencing input was peripheral blood. The receptors here all came from a man aged 18 to 30 who had recovered from COVID-19. Both conserved end residues are part of each CDR3. The order of the fields is V gene, J gene, clone size, D gene, CDR3 protein, CDR3 DNA. The D gene is left open where the match is weak. Rows may omit the clone size; those that give it use once, few, many or a size class.

V gene: TRBV10-2
J gene: TRBJ1-4
clone size: once
D gene: .
CDR3 protein: CASSDRTGHEKLFF
CDR3 DNA: TGCGCCAGCAGTGATCGAACAGGGCATGAAAAACTGTTTTTT

V gene: TRBV7-9
J gene: TRBJ2-7
clone size: .
D gene: .
CDR3 protein: CASSLGGSGRENEQYF
CDR3 DNA: TGTGCCAGCAGCTTAGGGGGGTCGGGACGGGAGAACGAGCAGTACTTC

V gene: TRBV2
J gene: TRBJ2-1
clone size: .
D gene: .
CDR3 protein: CASSEQQSASYNEQFF
CDR3 DNA: TGTGCCAGCAGTGAACAACAGAGTGCCTCCTACAATGAGCAGTTCTTC

V gene: TRBV2
J gene: TRBJ1-1
clone size: once
D gene: .
CDR3 protein: CASSAAIQITEAFF
CDR3 DNA: TGTGCCAGCAGTGCGGCGATACAGATCACTGAAGCTTTCTTT

V gene: TRBV15
J gene: TRBJ2-1
clone size: .
D gene: TRBD2
CDR3 protein: CATSIGLGDNEQFF
CDR3 DNA: TGTGCCACCAGCATTGGACTAGGGGACAATGAGCAGTTCTTC

V gene: TRBV5-8
J gene: TRBJ1-3
clone size: .
D gene: TRBD1
CDR3 protein: CASSSWTGATSGNTIYF
CDR3 DNA: TGTGCCAGCAGCTCCTGGACAGGGGCGACCTCTGGAAACACCATATATTTT

V gene: TRBV15
J gene: TRBJ2-2
clone size: .
D gene: .
CDR3 protein: CATSRAGNTGELFF
CDR3 DNA: TGTGCCACCAGCAGAGCCGGTAACACCGGGGAGCTGTTTTTT

V gene: TRBV15
J gene: TRBJ2-4
clone size: .
D gene: TRBD1
CDR3 protein: CATARSGQVAKNIQYF
CDR3 DNA: TGTGCCACCGCTCGCTCGGGACAGGTAGCCAAAAACATTCAGTACTTC

V gene: TRBV5-6
J gene: TRBJ1-1
clone size: .
D gene: .
CDR3 protein: CASSSRDLANTEAFF
CDR3 DNA: TGTGCCAGCAGCTCCCGGGACTTAGCGAACACTGAAGCTTTCTTT

V gene: TRBV7-2
J gene: TRBJ2-3
clone size: .
D gene: TRBD2
CDR3 protein: CASSYLAGVRDTQYF
CDR3 DNA: TGTGCCAGCAGCTACCTAGCGGGAGTGCGAGATACGCAGTATTTT

V gene: TRBV5-1
J gene: TRBJ2-1
clone size: .
D gene: .
CDR3 protein: CASSFQGTYNEQFF
CDR3 DNA: TGCGCCAGCAGCTTCCAGGGGACCTACAATGAGCAGTTCTTC

V gene: TRBV18
J gene: TRBJ1-5
clone size: .
D gene: TRBD1
CDR3 protein: CASSPPSGQGNQPQHF
CDR3 DNA: TGTGCCAGCTCACCACCCTCCGGACAGGGTAATCAGCCCCAGCATTTT

V gene: TRBV9
J gene: TRBJ1-2
clone size: .
D gene: .
CDR3 protein: CASSVGQFWGYTF
CDR3 DNA: TGTGCCAGCAGCGTAGGACAGTTTTGGGGCTACACCTTC

V gene: TRBV6-5
J gene: TRBJ2-2
clone size: .
D gene: .
CDR3 protein: CASSRGYQNTGELFF
CDR3 DNA: TGTGCCAGCAGCCGAGGGTATCAGAACACCGGGGAGCTGTTTTTT

V gene: TRBV11-2
J gene: TRBJ2-2
clone size: many
D gene: .
CDR3 protein: CASSLPAGRNTGELFF
CDR3 DNA: TGTGCCAGCAGCTTACCGGCGGGAAGAAACACCGGGGAGCTGTTTTTT

V gene: TRBV10-3
J gene: TRBJ2-5
clone size: .
D gene: TRBD2
CDR3 protein: CAISNGLAGGWYF
CDR3 DNA: TGTGCCATCAGTAACGGACTAGCGGGAGGATGGTACTTC

V gene: TRBV7-6
J gene: TRBJ2-5
clone size: .
D gene: .
CDR3 protein: CASSLGAFQETQYF
CDR3 DNA: TGTGCCAGCAGCTTAGGCGCATTTCAAGAGACCCAGTACTTC

V gene: TRBV7-8
J gene: TRBJ1-1
clone size: .
D gene: .
CDR3 protein: CASSHSGGVNTEAFF
CDR3 DNA: TGTGCCAGCAGCCATTCCGGGGGGGTGAACACTGAAGCTTTCTTT

V gene: TRBV27
J gene: TRBJ2-7
clone size: .
D gene: .
CDR3 protein: CASSPLSPSSEQYF
CDR3 DNA: TGTGCCAGCAGTCCACTTTCGCCTTCGTCGGAGCAGTACTTC

V gene: TRBV5-1
J gene: TRBJ2-2
clone size: .
D gene: .
CDR3 protein: CASSLAGQNTGELFF
CDR3 DNA: TGCGCCAGCAGCTTGGCGGGACAGAACACCGGGGAGCTGTTTTTT

V gene: TRBV12-3/TRBV12-4
J gene: TRBJ1-1
clone size: .
D gene: .
CDR3 protein: CASSLDRPAFF
CDR3 DNA: TGTGCCAGCAGCCTTGACAGGCCAGCTTTCTTT

V gene: TRBV5-4
J gene: TRBJ2-5
clone size: .
D gene: TRBD1
CDR3 protein: CASSFRDRGGETQYF
CDR3 DNA: TGTGCCAGCAGCTTCCGGGACAGGGGCGGGGAGACCCAGTACTTC

V gene: TRBV15
J gene: TRBJ1-2
clone size: .
D gene: TRBD1
CDR3 protein: CATSGGTVYGYTF
CDR3 DNA: TGTGCCACCAGCGGGGGGACAGTCTATGGCTACACCTTC

V gene: TRBV5-1
J gene: TRBJ2-1
clone size: .
D gene: TRBD2
CDR3 protein: CASRTSGRGNEQFF
CDR3 DNA: TGCGCCAGCAGGACTAGCGGGAGAGGGAATGAGCAGTTCTTC

V gene: TRBV9
J gene: TRBJ2-5
clone size: .
D gene: .
CDR3 protein: CASSVDRGTQYF
CDR3 DNA: TGTGCCAGCAGCGTAGACCGGGGAACCCAGTACTTC

V gene: TRBV6-5
J gene: TRBJ1-2
clone size: .
D gene: TRBD1
CDR3 protein: CASRLDRGNYGYTF
CDR3 DNA: TGTGCCAGCAGGCTAGACAGGGGGAACTATGGCTACACCTTC

V gene: TRBV19
J gene: TRBJ2-7
clone size: .
D gene: TRBD2
CDR3 protein: CASSGGVSYEQYF
CDR3 DNA: TGTGCCAGTAGTGGGGGGGTCTCCTACGAGCAGTACTTC

V gene: TRBV6-5
J gene: TRBJ2-2
clone size: .
D gene: .
CDR3 protein: CASSRRGELFF
CDR3 DNA: TGTGCCAGCAGCCGGAGGGGGGAGCTGTTTTTT

V gene: TRBV19
J gene: TRBJ2-1
clone size: .
D gene: TRBD2
CDR3 protein: CASSPHTGRNEQFF
CDR3 DNA: TGTGCCAGTAGCCCCCATACCGGGAGGAATGAGCAGTTCTTC

V gene: TRBV6-5
J gene: TRBJ2-7
clone size: .
D gene: .
CDR3 protein: CASSYSSTGRRDEQYF
CDR3 DNA: TGTGCCAGCAGTTACTCTTCGACAGGACGCCGCGACGAGCAGTACTTC

V gene: TRBV6-4
J gene: TRBJ2-1
clone size: .
D gene: TRBD2
CDR3 protein: CASTPSGLVGDEQFF
CDR3 DNA: TGTGCCAGCACCCCTTCTGGACTAGTAGGGGATGAGCAGTTCTTC

V gene: TRBV19
J gene: TRBJ2-2
clone size: few
D gene: TRBD1
CDR3 protein: CASSMGTGGIGELFF
CDR3 DNA: TGTGCCAGTAGTATGGGGACAGGGGGTATCGGGGAGCTGTTTTTT

V gene: TRBV10-3
J gene: TRBJ2-1
clone size: .
D gene: TRBD2
CDR3 protein: CAISPDSGLHGNEQFF
CDR3 DNA: TGTGCCATCAGCCCTGATAGCGGGCTCCATGGCAATGAGCAGTTCTTC

V gene: TRBV10-2
J gene: TRBJ1-1
clone size: few
D gene: .
CDR3 protein: CASSDGPEAFF
CDR3 DNA: TGCGCCAGCAGTGATGGGCCCGAAGCTTTCTTT

V gene: TRBV4-1
J gene: TRBJ2-6
clone size: .
D gene: TRBD2
CDR3 protein: CASSRAIAGGPPGANVLTF
CDR3 DNA: TGCGCCAGCAGCCGGGCGATTGCGGGAGGGCCCCCTGGGGCCAACGTCCTGACTTTC

V gene: TRBV5-1
J gene: TRBJ1-1
clone size: once
D gene: TRBD1
CDR3 protein: CASSSLGQGTEAFF
CDR3 DNA: TGCGCCAGCAGCTCCCTTGGACAGGGCACTGAAGCTTTCTTT

V gene: TRBV6-1
J gene: TRBJ2-1
clone size: .
D gene: .
CDR3 protein: CASSEGGQFF
CDR3 DNA: TGTGCCAGCAGTGAAGGAGGGCAGTTCTTC

V gene: TRBV28
J gene: TRBJ1-2
clone size: .
D gene: .
CDR3 protein: CASSAGQNYGYTF
CDR3 DNA: TGTGCCAGCAGTGCTGGACAGAACTATGGCTACACCTTC

V gene: TRBV28
J gene: TRBJ1-2
clone size: .
D gene: TRBD1
CDR3 protein: CASSLGTGIGYGYTF
CDR3 DNA: TGTGCCAGCAGTTTAGGGACAGGCATCGGCTATGGCTACACCTTC

V gene: TRBV3-1/TRBV3-2
J gene: TRBJ1-2
clone size: .
D gene: .
CDR3 protein: CASSQDREKFYGYTF
CDR3 DNA: TGTGCCAGCAGCCAAGATCGCGAAAAGTTCTATGGCTACACCTTC

V gene: TRBV3-1/TRBV3-2
J gene: TRBJ2-1
clone size: .
D gene: .
CDR3 protein: CASSQDLGEWNEQFF
CDR3 DNA: TGTGCCAGCAGCCAAGATCTTGGAGAGTGGAATGAGCAGTTCTTC

V gene: TRBV6-5
J gene: TRBJ2-1
clone size: .
D gene: TRBD1
CDR3 protein: CASSYARTGPNEQFF
CDR3 DNA: TGTGCCAGCAGTTACGCCAGGACAGGGCCCAATGAGCAGTTCTTC

V gene: TRBV4-2
J gene: TRBJ1-2
clone size: .
D gene: .
CDR3 protein: CASSHYDSQTGYTF
CDR3 DNA: TGTGCCAGCAGCCACTATGACAGCCAGACAGGCTACACCTTC

V gene: TRBV29-1
J gene: TRBJ2-7
clone size: .
D gene: .
CDR3 protein: CSVEDGALRDEQYF
CDR3 DNA: TGCAGCGTTGAAGATGGCGCCTTACGGGACGAGCAGTACTTC

V gene: TRBV6-2/TRBV6-3
J gene: TRBJ1-5
clone size: .
D gene: .
CDR3 protein: CASSRDSKRSQPQHF
CDR3 DNA: TGTGCCAGCAGCCGCGACAGTAAACGGTCGCAGCCCCAGCATTTT

V gene: TRBV29-1
J gene: TRBJ2-7
clone size: .
D gene: TRBD1
CDR3 protein: CSVGTGLEQYF
CDR3 DNA: TGCAGCGTTGGGACAGGGCTCGAGCAGTACTTC

V gene: TRBV21-1
J gene: TRBJ1-2
clone size: .
D gene: .
CDR3 protein: CASSKKERTIGYTF
CDR3 DNA: TGTGCCAGCAGCAAAAAAGAAAGGACAATCGGCTACACCTTC

V gene: TRBV5-6
J gene: TRBJ1-2
clone size: .
D gene: TRBD1
CDR3 protein: CASSGTGDNYGYTF
CDR3 DNA: TGTGCCAGCAGTGGGACAGGGGATAACTATGGCTACACCTTC

V gene: TRBV28
J gene: TRBJ2-7
clone size: .
D gene: TRBD1
CDR3 protein: CASNTGGPSYEQYF
CDR3 DNA: TGTGCCAGCAACACAGGGGGCCCCTCCTACGAGCAGTACTTC

V gene: TRBV9
J gene: TRBJ1-5
clone size: .
D gene: .
CDR3 protein: CASSRDIYQPQHF
CDR3 DNA: TGTGCCAGCAGTCGGGACATATATCAGCCCCAGCATTTT

V gene: TRBV28
J gene: TRBJ1-5
clone size: .
D gene: .
CDR3 protein: CASSFRAAANQPQHF
CDR3 DNA: TGTGCCAGCAGTTTCAGGGCGGCAGCTAATCAGCCCCAGCATTTT